Shown below are 29 T cell receptor beta chains from a single sample sequenced in a study of T cell responses to AZD1222 COVID-19 vaccine. Sequenced by immunoSEQ multiplex PCR; TCRdb stores in-frame clones only, minus some. The repertoire holds 72,000 or so clones, with more than 90% as singletons. Sequenced here: peripheral blood, sampled on day 0 of AZD1222 vaccination. The source of these receptors is an adult in good health.

The chain combines TRBV5-4 with TRBJ2-2; 9 bases fit TRBD2. CDR1 and CDR2 from the germline V gene are SGHNT and YYREEE (reference sequence). J lost 4 bases, V lost 0 bases, and 1 base had no gene match. The CDR3 sequence is 15 residues long. CDR3 nucleotides: TGTGCCAGCAGCTTGGCTAGCGGGGTCACCGGGGAGCTGTTTTTT. As protein: CASSLASGVTGELFF. The full variable domain, rest sourced from reference TRBV5-4 and TRBJ2-2, is ETGVTQSPTHLIKTRGQQVTLRCSSQSGHNTVSWYQQALGQGPQFIFQYYREEENGRGNFPPRFSGLQFPNYSSELNVNALELDDSALYLCASSLASGVTGELFFGEGSRLTVL.

V gene TRBV11-3 combines with J gene TRBJ1-1; D ambiguous. This CDR3 comprises 12 residues. V lost 0 bases, J lost 3 bases, and 2 bases lay in between. CDR1 and CDR2 from the germline V gene are SGHNT and YENEEA. The CDR3 region has the DNA TGTGCCAGCAGCTTAGATCACACTGAAGCTTTCTTT. Its translation is CASSLDHTEAFF.

The rearrangement uses TRBV7-2 and TRBJ2-3, with D unclear. The CDR3 consists of 14 residues. V lost 2 bases to trimming and J lost 2 bases, with 8 bases between them. The germline CDR1 and CDR2 sequences are SGHTA and FQGNSA. Here the CDR3 DNA reads TGTGCCAGCAGCTTACTAACGGTCACAGATACGCAGTATTTT. Amino acids: CASSLLTVTDTQYF. Together with reference TRBV7-2 and TRBJ2-3, the CDR3 gives the full variable domain: GAGVSQSPSNKVTEKGKDVELRCDPISGHTALYWYRQSLGQGLEFLIYFQGNSAPDKSGLPSDRFSAERTGGSVSTLTIQRTQQEDSAVYLCASSLLTVTDTQYFGPGTRLTVL.

The chain combines TRBV13 with TRBJ2-3, with 8 positions matching TRBD2. The trim removed 1 base at V and 1 base at J, leaving 4 bases unmatched. In germline, CDR1 is PRHDT, CDR2 FYEKMQ (reference sequence). This CDR3 has 16 amino acids. CDR3 sequence reads: CASSLASLAGTDTQYF. The CDR3 bases are TGTGCCAGCAGCTTAGCGTCACTAGCGGGCACAGATACGCAGTATTTT.

The rearrangement uses TRBV5-1 and TRBJ2-7; D gene uncertain. This CDR3 is 14 amino acids long. From germline, CDR1 is SGHRS and CDR2 YFSETQ. Trimming left V 0 bases short and J 0 bases short, with 7 bases between. The CDR3 region is CASSLEGSSYEQYF. DNA of the CDR3: TGCGCCAGCAGCTTGGAGGGTTCCTCCTACGAGCAGTACTTC.

The V call is TRBV18, the J call TRBJ2-1, with a tentative D call TRBD2 (5 bases). Germline CDR1 and CDR2: KGHSH and LQKENI. Trimming shortened V by 5 bases and J by 10 bases, and 12 bases separated the two germline ends. The CDR3 consists of 12 residues. This CDR3 reads CASSSRGGEQFF. CDR3 nucleotides: TGTGCCAGCTCATCCCGGGGTGGGGAGCAGTTCTTC.

This rearrangement joins TRBV11-2 to TRBJ2-1, with D hard to call. V dropped 2 bases and J dropped 6 bases, with 17 bases sitting between them. Germline lookup yields CDR1 SGHAT and CDR2 FQNNGV. CDR3 length: 16 amino acids. CDR3 nucleotide sequence: TGTGCCAGCAGCTTAACCGGGTCCATCGTCGGCAATGAGCAGTTCTTC. Protein product: CASSLTGSIVGNEQFF.

The chain recombines TRBV19 with TRBJ2-1, with TRBD1 matching 7 bases. The CDR3 spans 13 residues. V lost 1 base to trimming and J lost 10 bases; unmatched junction nucleotides: 4. CDR1 and CDR2 (germline): LNHDA, SQIVND (reference sequence). The CDR3: CASSIGTGTEQFF. CDR3 DNA sequence: TGTGCCAGTAGTATAGGGACAGGCACGGAGCAGTTCTTC.

The genes are TRBV19 and TRBJ1-2; 8 bases match TRBD1. Germline values: CDR1 LNHDA, CDR2 SQIVND (reference sequence). The CDR3 is made up of 15 amino acids. V lost 9 bases to trimming and J lost 4 bases; unmatched junction nucleotides: 13. The CDR3 DNA sequence: TGTGCCAGCGTTCCGGGACAGGCGGCCTCCTATGGCTACACCTTC. It codes for CASVPGQAASYGYTF.

The chain joins TRBV21-1 to TRBJ2-5. TRBV21-1 is deemed a pseudogene. This CDR3 spans 10 amino acids. CDR3 protein: CASIRETQYF. The CDR3 coding sequence is TGTGCCAGCATACGAGAGACCCAGTACTTC.

The rearrangement joins TRBV5-4 to TRBJ2-1; tentative D call: TRBD1 (5 bases). The V gene lost 4 bases and the J gene lost 6 bases, with 8 bases spanning the gap. Germline V CDR1 and CDR2: SGHNT, YYREEE (reference sequence). The CDR3 length is 12 residues. The CDR3 bases are TGTGCCAGCAGCCCCGACAGCAATGAGCAGTTCTTC. Amino acid sequence: CASSPDSNEQFF. Supplemented by reference TRBV5-4 and TRBJ2-1, the full variable domain reads ETGVTQSPTHLIKTRGQQVTLRCSSQSGHNTVSWYQQALGQGPQFIFQYYREEENGRGNFPPRFSGLQFPNYSSELNVNALELDDSALYLCASSPDSNEQFFGPGTRLTVL.

A single count supports this clone. V usage is TRBV5-5 and J usage is TRBJ1-4; D is possibly TRBD1 (5 bases). The CDR3 totals 14 residues. Trimming shortened V by 3 bases and J by 8 bases, and 14 bases separated the two germline ends. Per the germline V gene, CDR1 is SGHKS and CDR2 is YYEKEE (reference sequence). The CDR3 bases are TGTGCCAGCAGCTCACCGACGGGGGAGGAAAAACTGTTTTTT. Its protein product is CASSSPTGEEKLFF. Filled out from reference TRBV5-5 and TRBJ1-4, the complete variable domain reads DAGVTQSPTHLIKTRGQQVTLRCSPISGHKSVSWYQQVLGQGPQFIFQYYEKEERGRGNFPDRFSARQFPNYSSELNVNALLLGDSALYLCASSSPTGEEKLFFGSGTQLSVL.

The chain joins TRBV20-1 to TRBJ1-1; D is unresolved. Germline CDR1 is DFQATT and CDR2 is SNEGSKA (reference sequence). The length of the CDR3 is 11 residues. V lost 6 bases and J 3 bases, leaving 8 bases between the germline ends. The CDR3, as DNA: TGCAGTGCGGAGGCGGACACTGAAGCTTTCTTT. As protein: CSAEADTEAFF.

With respect to this clone: Germline and junction disagree at one end, which may indicate a read error. This chain connects TRBV5-4 to TRBJ2-7; 11 bases are a match to TRBD1. The CDR3 contains 12 residues. Per the germline V gene, CDR1 is SGHNT and CDR2 is YYREEE (reference sequence). CDR3: CASRPDRGRMHF. In nucleotides, the CDR3 is TGTGCCAGCAGACCGGACAGGGGGCGCATGCACTTC. Supplemented by reference TRBV5-4 and TRBJ2-7, the full variable domain reads ETGVTQSPTHLIKTRGQQVTLRCSSQSGHNTVSWYQQALGQGPQFIFQYYREEENGRGNFPPRFSGLQFPNYSSELNVNALELDDSALYLCASRPDRGRMHFGPGTRLTVT.

The chain combines TRBV12-3 or TRBV12-4 with TRBJ2-1; D gene ambiguous. The CDR3 has 11 amino acids. V lost 6 bases, J lost 4 bases, and 4 bases lay in between. The chain's CDR3 is CASRVYNEQFF. The CDR3 nucleotides read TGTGCCAGCAGGGTATACAATGAGCAGTTCTTC.

A single count supports this clone. J is TRBJ2-1 and V is TRBV11-3; 7 bases map to TRBD2. The germline gives CDR1 SGHNT, CDR2 YENEEA. The CDR3 is 18 residues long. Germline trimming cut 1 base from V and 6 bases from J; bases unmatched to any gene: 15. The CDR3 bases are TGTGCCAGCAGCTTAGGGTCTACGTGGGAGGGCCCAGGCAATGAGCAGTTCTTC. Its translation is CASSLGSTWEGPGNEQFF.

The rearrangement links TRBV3-1 (or the pseudogene TRBV3-2) to TRBJ2-3, with 11 bases matching TRBD2. Germline trimming cut 5 bases from V and 4 bases from J; bases unmatched to any gene: 14. Germline CDR1 LGHDT, CDR2 YNNKEL (reference sequence). CDR3 size: 18 residues. As DNA, the CDR3 is TGTGCCAGCAGCGCAAGTCGAGTAGCGGGAGGGCCGGCAGATACGCAGTATTTT. It codes for CASSASRVAGGPADTQYF.

This clone was detected once. V usage is TRBV29-1 and J usage is TRBJ1-6; 7 nucleotides line up with TRBD1. V lost 5 bases, J lost 7 bases, and 8 bases stayed unmatched. Looked up from germline, CDR1 is SQVTM and CDR2 is ANQGSEA. The CDR3 sequence is 14 residues long. The CDR3 DNA reads TGCAGCGTTAGATTGACAGGGTTAAATTCACCCCTCCACTTT. This codes for CSVRLTGLNSPLHF.

The rearrangement uses TRBV11-2 and TRBJ1-6; D might be TRBD1 (6 bases). This CDR3 comprises 16 residues. With 4 bases removed from V and 9 bases from J, the gap between germline ends came to 19 bases. CDR1 and CDR2 (germline): SGHAT, FQNNGV. The CDR3 DNA reads as TGTGCCAGCAGCTCGGGGGCGGCAGGGCCATTTTCACCCCTCCACTTT. It encodes CASSSGAAGPFSPLHF.

The V and J genes are TRBV12-3 or TRBV12-4 and TRBJ1-2; no clear D gene. CDR3 length equals 12 residues. V was trimmed by 5 bases and J by 9 bases, leaving 13 bases between them. CDR3 loop: CASSPTQDRYTF. As DNA, the CDR3 is TGTGCCAGCAGTCCGACCCAGGATCGCTACACCTTC.

The rearrangement uses TRBV12-5 and TRBJ1-4, with 7 bases fitting TRBD1. J lost 7 bases, V lost 5 bases, and 4 bases had no gene match. The CDR3 length is 13 residues. The germline V gene encodes CDR1 LGHNT and CDR2 FRNRAP. CDR3 nucleotides: TGTGCTAGTGGTCCGACAGGGAGTGAAAAACTGTTTTTT. Protein sequence: CASGPTGSEKLFF. The full variable domain, in which reference TRBV12-5 and TRBJ1-4 provide the parts outside the CDR3, is DARVTQTPRHKVTEMGQEVTMRCQPILGHNTVFWYRQTMMQGLELLAYFRNRAPLDDSGMPKDRFSAEMPDATLATLKIQPSEPRDSAVYFCASGPTGSEKLFFGSGTQLSVL.

The DNA for the CDR3 is TGTGCCAGCAGCCCCCAGGGCATCGGGACCGAGGAGTTCTTC. As protein: CASSPQGIGTEEFF. V and J are TRBV7-3 and TRBJ2-1; either TRBD1 or TRBD2 may fit D (5 bases each). Trimming took 5 bases from V and 14 from J, leaving 22 bases between them. Looked up from germline, CDR1 is SGHTA and CDR2 is FQGTGA. The CDR3 totals 14 residues. The entire variable domain, with the rest obtained from reference TRBV7-3 and TRBJ2-1, is as follows: GAGVSQTPSNKVTEKGKYVELRCDPISGHTALYWYRQSLGQGPEFLIYFQGTGAADDSGLPNDRFFAVRPEGSVSTLKIQRTERGDSAVYLCASSPQGIGTEEFFGPGTRLTVL.

This clone was seen once. The rearrangement links TRBV3-1 (or the pseudogene TRBV3-2) to TRBJ2-7; a weak D match, TRBD2 (5 bases). This CDR3 region has 16 residues. Trimming stripped 4 bases from V and 1 base from J, with 17 bases between. In germline, CDR1 is LGHDT, CDR2 YNNKEL (reference sequence). The CDR3 loop is CASSPPGSRASYEQYF. Here the CDR3 DNA reads TGTGCCAGCAGCCCTCCGGGGAGCCGAGCATCCTACGAGCAGTACTTC.

The V and J genes are TRBV24-1 and TRBJ2-1; D is ambiguous. Germline CDR1 reads KGHDR; CDR2 reads SFDVKD. This CDR3 contains 16 residues. V was pared by 4 bases and J by 0 bases, with 12 bases between. The CDR3 region is CATSEPSGSSYNEQFF. Here the CDR3 DNA reads TGTGCCACCAGTGAACCCTCAGGTAGCTCCTACAATGAGCAGTTCTTC.

The J gene is TRBJ2-3, the V gene TRBV2; D could derive from TRBD1 or TRBD2 (5 bases each). Deletions cut 7 bases from V and 2 bases from J, with 13 bases between. The CDR3 extends over 14 amino acids. Germline assignment: CDR1 SNHLY and CDR2 FYNNEI. The CDR3 coding sequence is TGTGCCAGCATTGGGGACGGATACACAGATACGCAGTATTTT. Translation: CASIGDGYTDTQYF. The entire variable domain, with the rest obtained from reference TRBV2 and TRBJ2-3, is as follows: EPEVTQTPSHQVTQMGQEVILRCVPISNHLYFYWYRQILGQKVEFLVSFYNNEISEKSEIFDDQFSVERPDGSNFTLKIRSTKLEDSAMYFCASIGDGYTDTQYFGPGTRLTVL.

This clone has only one observation. CDR3 nucleotides: TGTGCCAGAAGCTTAACAGACTCTTACGAGCAGTACTTC. Its protein product is CARSLTDSYEQYF. The V gene is TRBV7-5, the J gene TRBJ2-7. TRBV7-5 is a pseudogene. This CDR3 has 13 residues.

V and J are TRBV4-1 and TRBJ2-1; D is ambiguous. The V end was cut by 3 bases, the J end by 5 bases, with 5 bases between. Germline V gene lookup returns CDR1 MGHRA and CDR2 YSYEKL. CDR3 length: 12 residues. The CDR3 DNA is TGCGCCAGCAGCCATCGTCACAATGAGCAGTTCTTC. This encodes CASSHRHNEQFF.

The chain joins TRBV2 to TRBJ2-7; D perhaps matches TRBD1 (7 bases). V dropped 1 base and J dropped 6 bases, with 13 bases sitting between them. Germline-derived CDR1 and CDR2 are SNHLY and FYNNEI. The CDR3 spans 14 residues. The CDR3 reads CASSEGGGGGEQYF. In DNA form, the CDR3 reads TGTGCCAGCAGTGAAGGTGGAGGGGGCGGCGAGCAGTACTTC. The variable domain in full, with the rest retrieved from reference TRBV2 and TRBJ2-7, is EPEVTQTPSHQVTQMGQEVILRCVPISNHLYFYWYRQILGQKVEFLVSFYNNEISEKSEIFDDQFSVERPDGSNFTLKIRSTKLEDSAMYFCASSEGGGGGEQYFGPGTRLTVT.

The CDR3 spells CASSPGRGEETQYF. The CDR3 DNA reads as TGTGCCAGCAGCCCAGGACGGGGGGAAGAGACCCAGTACTTC. The rearrangement joins TRBV11-3 to TRBJ2-5, with TRBD2 matching over 7 bases. Per the germline V gene, CDR1 is SGHNT and CDR2 is YENEEA. The CDR3 consists of 14 residues. V shed 5 bases, J shed 3 bases, and the junction held 6 bases outside the gene matches.